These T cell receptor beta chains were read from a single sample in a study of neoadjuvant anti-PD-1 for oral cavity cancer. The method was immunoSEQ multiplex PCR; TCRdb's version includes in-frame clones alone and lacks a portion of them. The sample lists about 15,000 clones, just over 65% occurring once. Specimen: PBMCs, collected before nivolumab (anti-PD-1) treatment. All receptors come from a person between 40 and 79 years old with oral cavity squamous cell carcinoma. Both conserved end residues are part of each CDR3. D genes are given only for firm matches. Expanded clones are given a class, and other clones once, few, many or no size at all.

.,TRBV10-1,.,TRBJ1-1,TGCGCCAGCAGTGCCGACGGATGGGACACTGAAGCTTTCTTT,CASSADGWDTEAFF
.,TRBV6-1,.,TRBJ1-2,TGTGCCAGCAGTGGCCAGACAGGTTTAGCTAACTATGGCTACACCTTC,CASSGQTGLANYGYTF
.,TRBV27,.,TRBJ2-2,TGTGCCAGCAGTGCGAAGCCCGGGGTCGCCGGGGAGCTGTTTTTT,CASSAKPGVAGELFF
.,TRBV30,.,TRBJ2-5,TGTGCCTGGAGTGTACGGAGTAGGATGGGGGGCGTTTCGGAGACCCAGTACTTC,CAWSVRSRMGGVSETQYF
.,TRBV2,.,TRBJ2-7,TGTGCCAGCAGTGAAGCGCCGGACCCGGGAAACGAGCAGTACTTC,CASSEAPDPGNEQYF
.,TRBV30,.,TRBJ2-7,TGTGCCTGGAGTGTAGACGGAACCTACGAGCAGTACTTC,CAWSVDGTYEQYF
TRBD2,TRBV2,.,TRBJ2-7,TGTGCCAGCAGAGGGACTAGCGGGCTCGAGCAGTACTTC,CASRGTSGLEQYF
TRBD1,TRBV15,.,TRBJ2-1,TGTGCCACCAGCGCAGCCAACAGGGGGAAATACAATGAGCAGTTCTTC,CATSAANRGKYNEQFF
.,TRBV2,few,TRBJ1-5,TGTGCCAGCAGCTCGGGGGTGTTTATTCAGCCCCAGCATTTT,CASSSGVFIQPQHF
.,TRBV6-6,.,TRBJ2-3,TGTGCCAGCAGTTTGCGACGGGGCACAGATACGCAGTATTTT,CASSLRRGTDTQYF